A selection of T cell receptor beta chains follows, all from one sample in a study of neurological immune-mediated disorders. In TCRdb, the 5' RACE reads were re-called with MiXCR into one record per CDR3 protein. This repertoire shows about 52,000 distinct CDR3 sequences, 3% to 4% found once; its top ten account for 6% to 7%. The sequenced sample consisted of PBMCs. The receptors originated from a man in his fifties or sixties with multiple sclerosis. Both conserved end residues are part of each CDR3. The D gene is left open where the match is weak. Rows may omit the clone size; those that give it use once, few, many or a size class.

clone_size: NA; v_call: TRBV5-5; d_call: TRBD1; j_call: TRBJ2-7; cdr3_nt: TGTGCCAGCAGCCCCCAGGGGGCCAAAGAGCAGTACTTC; cdr3_aa: CASSPQGAKEQYF
clone_size: many; v_call: TRBV20-1; d_call: TRBD1; j_call: TRBJ1-2; cdr3_nt: TGCAGTGCTAGAGCTGGGACAGAAATGGATGGCTACACCTTC; cdr3_aa: CSARAGTEMDGYTF
clone_size: NA; v_call: TRBV20-1; d_call: TRBD2; j_call: TRBJ2-7; cdr3_nt: TGCAGTCATCGGACTAGCGGTAGCTCCTACGAGCAGTACTTC; cdr3_aa: CSHRTSGSSYEQYF
clone_size: few; v_call: TRBV5-1; d_call: TRBD2; j_call: TRBJ2-2; cdr3_nt: TGCGCCAGCAGCTTGGCTGGACTAGCGGGAGGGAGAATAATGACCGGGGAGCTGTTTTTT; cdr3_aa: CASSLAGLAGGRIMTGELFF
clone_size: many; v_call: TRBV5-1; d_call: TRBD1; j_call: TRBJ2-1; cdr3_nt: TGCGCCAGTACCTGGGCAGGGGGCAGGGATGAGCAGTTCTTC; cdr3_aa: CASTWAGGRDEQFF
clone_size: many; v_call: TRBV5-1; d_call: TRBD1; j_call: TRBJ2-2; cdr3_nt: TGCGCCAGCAGCTTGCCAGGGGGCATCACCGGGGAGCTGTTTTTT; cdr3_aa: CASSLPGGITGELFF
clone_size: many; v_call: TRBV10-1; d_call: TRBD1; j_call: TRBJ2-3; cdr3_nt: TGCGCCAGCAGTGATGGACAGGCCGTTACAGATACGCAGTATTTT; cdr3_aa: CASSDGQAVTDTQYF
clone_size: few; v_call: TRBV20-1; d_call: NA; j_call: TRBJ1-1; cdr3_nt: TGCAGTGCGAGGGCCGGGGGCGGTTTGACTGAAGCTTTCTTT; cdr3_aa: CSARAGGGLTEAFF
clone_size: many; v_call: TRBV12-3/TRBV12-4; d_call: NA; j_call: TRBJ1-1; cdr3_nt: TGTGCCAGCAGTGGGGCGGGGGCTGTGGGCACTGAAGCTTTCTTT; cdr3_aa: CASSGAGAVGTEAFF
clone_size: many; v_call: TRBV7-3; d_call: NA; j_call: TRBJ2-1; cdr3_nt: TGTGCCAGCAGCCATCAGGGGAACAATGAGCAGTTCTTC; cdr3_aa: CASSHQGNNEQFF